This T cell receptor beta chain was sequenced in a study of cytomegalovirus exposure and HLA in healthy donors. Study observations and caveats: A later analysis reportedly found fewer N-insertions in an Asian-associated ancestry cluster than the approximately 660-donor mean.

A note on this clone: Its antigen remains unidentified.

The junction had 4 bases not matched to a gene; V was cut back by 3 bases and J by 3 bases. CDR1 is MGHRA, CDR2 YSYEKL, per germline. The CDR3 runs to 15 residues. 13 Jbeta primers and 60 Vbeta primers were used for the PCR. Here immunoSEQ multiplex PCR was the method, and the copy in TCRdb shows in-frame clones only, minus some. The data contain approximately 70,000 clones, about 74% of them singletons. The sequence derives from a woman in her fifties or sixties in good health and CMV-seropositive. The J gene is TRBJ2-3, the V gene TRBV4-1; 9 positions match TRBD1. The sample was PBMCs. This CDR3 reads CASSQGDRETDTQYF. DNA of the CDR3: TGCGCCAGCAGCCAGGGGGACAGGGAAACAGATACGCAGTATTTT.